These 25 T cell receptor beta chains originate from one sample sequenced in a study of stem cell transplantation in POMP-related autoinflammatory disease. Measured with immunoSEQ multiplex PCR; TCRdb has only the in-frame clones, and not every one. The sample holds approximately 6,900 clones, roughly four fifths seen once. Sequenced material: a CXCR5-defined cell subset from PBMCs. Source of these receptors: a human donor in good health.

This chain joins TRBV6-6 and TRBJ2-2; tentative D call: TRBD1 (6 bases). V gave up 6 bases and J gave up 6 bases, with 17 bases separating them. CDR3 length: 15 amino acids. CDR1 is MNHNY, CDR2 SVGAGI, per germline (reference sequence). The CDR3 sequence is CASRKQGAVSGELFF. The CDR3 region has the DNA TGTGCCAGCAGGAAACAGGGTGCAGTTTCCGGGGAGCTGTTTTTT.

The V call is TRBV18, the J call TRBJ2-2, with D unresolved. The CDR3 has 16 amino acids. CDR1 and CDR2 from the germline V gene are KGHSH and LQKENI. Trimming shortened V by 2 bases and J by 0 bases, and 10 bases separated the two germline ends. CDR3 loop: CASSPISVPNTGELFF. In nucleotides, the CDR3 is TGTGCCAGCTCACCAATAAGCGTTCCGAACACCGGGGAGCTGTTTTTT.

The V and J genes are TRBV18 and TRBJ1-4; 7 bases fit TRBD1. Germline V gives CDR1 KGHSH, CDR2 LQKENI. The CDR3 contains 14 residues. With V trimmed by 5 bases and J by 5 bases, 5 bases remained unmatched. The CDR3 DNA is TGTGCCAGCTCATCGGGACAGCTGAATGAAAAACTGTTTTTT. It translates to CASSSGQLNEKLFF.

This chain uses TRBV25-1 with TRBJ2-5; TRBD2 aligns across 11 bases. The CDR3 has 17 residues. Germline-derived CDR1 and CDR2 are MGHDK and SYGVNS. J lost 2 bases, V lost 1 base, and 6 bases had no gene match. CDR3 nucleotide sequence: TGTGCCAGCAGTGAATCTTACAGGACTAGCGGGCAAGAGACCCAGTACTTC. It yields the protein CASSESYRTSGQETQYF.

The CDR3 DNA reads as TGTGCCAGCAGCTTAGTAGTGACCACAGGTCTAGCCAAAAACATTCAGTACTTC. Amino acids: CASSLVVTTGLAKNIQYF. This chain joins TRBV7-9 and TRBJ2-4; perhaps TRBD1 as D (5 bases). The CDR3 is 18 amino acids. Germline CDR1 and CDR2: SEHNR and FQNEAQ (reference sequence). With 1 base removed from V and 0 bases from J, the gap between germline ends came to 16 bases.

This clone was seen only a few times. The V gene is TRBV27, the J gene TRBJ1-2; D is possibly TRBD1 (6 bases). This CDR3 region has 13 residues. Trimming cost V 6 bases and J 2 bases, with 10 bases left between them. The V gene's germline CDR1 is MNHEY and CDR2 SMNVEV (reference sequence). The CDR3 DNA follows: TGTGCCAGCAGGCCGGACAGAAACTATGGCTACACCTTC. Translating gives CASRPDRNYGYTF.

V and J are TRBV6-6 and TRBJ2-7; 9 bases are shared with TRBD1. The V gene end was trimmed by 0 bases and the J gene end by 7 bases; junction bases not matched to a gene: 7. The CDR3 totals 15 residues. Germline CDR1 MNHNY, CDR2 SVGAGI (reference sequence). This CDR3 is CASSYSRTGAREQYF. In nucleotides, the CDR3 is TGTGCCAGCAGTTACTCACGGACAGGGGCGAGGGAGCAGTACTTC.

The V gene is TRBV11-2, the J gene TRBJ1-1; no definite D call. V lost 5 bases, J lost 8 bases, and 6 bases lay in between. The CDR3 length is 10 residues. Looked up from germline, CDR1 is SGHAT and CDR2 is FQNNGV. The CDR3 here is CASSTYEAFF. The CDR3 coding sequence is TGTGCCAGCAGCACGTACGAAGCTTTCTTT.

This clone has only one observation. Its ends do not fully match the called genes, so a read error is possible. J is TRBJ1-1 and V is TRBV28; the D gene is possibly TRBD1 (5 bases). Germline-derived CDR1 and CDR2 are MDHEN and SYDVKM. The CDR3 sequence is 16 residues long. CDR3 in DNA: TGTGCCGGCAGTGCGACGGGGCTGGCCCGTGACACTGAAGCTTTCTTT. As protein: CAGSATGLARDTEAFF. Full variable domain (remainder filled in from reference TRBV28 and TRBJ1-1): DVKVTQSSRYLVKRTGEKVFLECVQDMDHENMFWYRQDPGLGLRLIYFSYDVKMKEKGDIPEGYSVSREKKERFSLILESASTNQTSMYLCAGSATGLARDTEAFFGQGTRLTVV.

The rearrangement joins TRBV4-1 to TRBJ2-7, with 10 bases that match TRBD1. The trim removed 2 bases at V and 2 bases at J, leaving 3 bases unmatched. This CDR3 region has 15 residues. The germline V gene encodes CDR1 MGHRA and CDR2 YSYEKL. CDR3 in amino acids: CASSQSGTGAYEQYF. CDR3 nucleotide sequence: TGCGCCAGCAGCCAATCCGGGACAGGGGCCTACGAGCAGTACTTC.

This clone was seen once. V is TRBV19 and J is TRBJ1-2; D gene uncertain. V lost 5 bases, J lost 4 bases, and 11 bases lay in between. Germline lookup yields CDR1 LNHDA and CDR2 SQIVND (reference sequence). CDR3 length: 13 residues. CDR3 sequence (DNA): TGTGCCAGTAGTTTGAGGGTTCGCTATGGCTACACCTTC. It encodes CASSLRVRYGYTF.

This clone was observed a few times. This chain links TRBV2 with TRBJ1-6; the D is unclear. Looked up from germline, CDR1 is SNHLY and CDR2 is FYNNEI. Trimming left V 3 bases short and J 9 bases short, with 12 bases between. There are 14 residues in the CDR3. CDR3 sequence (DNA): TGTGCCAGCAGTGATGAGGGTAGTAGTTCACCCCTCCACTTT. It yields the protein CASSDEGSSSPLHF.

The CDR3 DNA follows: TGTGCTAGCTACGCGGGTAACACCGGGGAGCTGTTTTTT. Translating it yields CASYAGNTGELFF. The chain recombines TRBV12-5 with TRBJ2-2; perhaps TRBD2 as D (5 bases). This CDR3 has 13 amino acids. Germline CDR1 reads LGHNT; CDR2 reads FRNRAP. V was clipped by 9 bases and J by 2 bases, with 10 bases between them.

There are a few counts of this clone. This chain links TRBV4-2 with TRBJ1-3; 7 bases fit TRBD1. CDR1 and CDR2 from the germline V gene are LGHNA and YNFKEQ. CDR3 length: 14 residues. Germline trimming cut 4 bases from V and 2 bases from J; bases unmatched to any gene: 2. The CDR3 DNA sequence: TGTGCCAGCAGCCCAACAGGGGCTGGAAACACCATATATTTT. Amino acids: CASSPTGAGNTIYF.

The chain has TRBV6-6 and TRBJ2-2; TRBD1 is a possible D gene (5 bases). There are 15 residues in the CDR3. CDR1 is MNHNY and CDR2 is SVGAGI in the germline V gene (reference sequence). Trimming took off 6 bases at V and 0 bases at J, with 11 bases between the two ends. The CDR3 region is CASRVRGTNTGELFF. CDR3 nucleotides: TGTGCCAGCAGAGTAAGGGGAACGAACACCGGGGAGCTGTTTTTT.

The V gene is TRBV4-2, the J gene TRBJ1-2; TRBD1 is a possible D gene (6 bases). Germline values: CDR1 LGHNA, CDR2 YNFKEQ. The germline V and J ends were trimmed by 0 bases and 4 bases, with 18 bases remaining between them. The CDR3 is 17 amino acids. CDR3 sequence reads: CASSQENLGSGAYGYTF. The CDR3 DNA sequence: TGTGCCAGCAGCCAAGAGAATTTGGGGTCAGGGGCCTATGGCTACACCTTC.

The V call is TRBV5-1, the J call TRBJ1-3; 8 nucleotides align to TRBD1. V lost 4 bases and J lost 4; bases outside the gene matches: 7. The CDR3 is made up of 15 amino acids. CDR1 SGHRS and CDR2 YFSETQ come from the germline V gene. The CDR3 DNA reads TGCGCCAGCAGCCAACGGACAGGGTCCGGAAACACCATATATTTT. Amino acids: CASSQRTGSGNTIYF.

This chain joins TRBV5-4 and TRBJ1-3, with TRBD1 identical over 7 bases. The germline V gene has CDR1 SGHNT and CDR2 YYREEE (reference sequence). J gave up 1 base and V 0 bases, and 7 bases lay outside the gene matches. This CDR3 has 17 amino acids. The CDR3 loop reads CASSLGPGGESGNTIYF. CDR3 coding DNA: TGTGCCAGCAGCTTGGGGCCAGGGGGAGAATCTGGAAACACCATATATTTT.

The rearrangement links TRBV4-2 to TRBJ1-4; weak D call: TRBD1 (5 bases). Trimming removed 0 bases at V and 2 bases at J, with 7 bases between. CDR1 is LGHNA, CDR2 YNFKEQ, per germline. The CDR3 totals 15 residues. In DNA, the CDR3 is TGTGCCAGCAGCCAAGAGGGGGGGACTAATGAAAAACTGTTTTTT. Its translation is CASSQEGGTNEKLFF.

This clone was observed a single time. V and J are TRBV9 and TRBJ2-5, with D possibly being TRBD2 (5 bases). V was trimmed by 2 bases and J by 5 bases, leaving 7 bases between them. CDR1 is SGDLS and CDR2 is YYNGEE in the germline V gene. The length of the CDR3 is 12 residues. DNA for the CDR3: TGTGCCAGCAGCGTTAGGGAGGAGACCCAGTACTTC. Translation gives CASSVREETQYF.

The chain joins TRBV19 to TRBJ2-2, with D perhaps TRBD1 (5 bases). The germline gives CDR1 LNHDA, CDR2 SQIVND (reference sequence). The CDR3 is 15 residues long. V lost 5 bases and J 3 bases, leaving 13 bases between the germline ends. CDR3 DNA sequence: TGTGCCAGTAGTGTCGCCGACAGACACACCGGGGAGCTGTTTTTT. Protein: CASSVADRHTGELFF.

The J gene is TRBJ2-7, the V gene TRBV4-2; 11 nucleotides match TRBD2. V dropped 1 base and J dropped 9; count of bases not matched to a gene: 5. There are 14 residues in the CDR3. CDR1 and CDR2 from the germline V gene are LGHNA and YNFKEQ. The CDR3 DNA follows: TGTGCCAGCAGCCAAGGACTAGCGGGGTACTTGCAGTACTTC. This sequence encodes CASSQGLAGYLQYF.

This chain uses TRBV29-1 with TRBJ1-2; D call uncertain. This CDR3 spans 13 amino acids. V was shortened by 3 bases and J by 5 bases, with 13 bases between the two germline ends. Germline assignment: CDR1 SQVTM and CDR2 ANQGSEA. CDR3 sequence (DNA): TGCAGCGTTGACACACCAGTTGGGTATGGCTACACCTTC. Its protein product is CSVDTPVGYGYTF.

V usage is TRBV7-9 and J usage is TRBJ2-4, with 7 bases aligning to TRBD2. Unmatched junction bases numbered 8, after V lost 2 bases and J lost 1 base. Germline loops: CDR1 SEHNR, CDR2 FQNEAQ (reference sequence). The CDR3 loop spans 17 amino acids. CDR3 loop: CASSLWTNGRAKNIQYF. In DNA, the CDR3 is TGTGCCAGCAGCTTATGGACCAACGGGAGGGCCAAAAACATTCAGTACTTC.

The rearrangement uses TRBV4-3 and TRBJ1-1; D possibly corresponds to TRBD1 (5 bases). Between the trimmed V and J ends, which lost 0 bases and 0 bases, there was a span of 14 bases. The CDR3 is 17 amino acids. CDR1 is LGHNA and CDR2 is YSLEER in the germline V gene. CDR3 coding DNA: TGCGCCAGCAGCCAAGATTGGGGACCCCTTATGAACACTGAAGCTTTCTTT. As protein: CASSQDWGPLMNTEAFF.